One and the same sample provided the 13 T cell receptor beta chains below, sequenced in a study of T cell repertoires in cytomegalovirus infection (dated by TCRdb to between 2018 and 2021). Their antigens remain unidentified. Per the publication, the treatment or condition label means: in vitro stimulation with specific CMV peptide epitopes to enrich CMV-specific T cells. Reads for this sample came from an Illumina HiSeq 1500. TCRdb reprocessing: public reads trimmed at Q25 with fastp, clones called with MiXCR, in-frame beta chains kept. Entries are consolidated by CDR3 protein sequence, retaining the most common genes and DNA. This sample gives about 470,000 distinct CDR3 sequences in total; 42% of them show up just once. About 45% of the sample lies in the top ten. The specimen was cultured PBMCs, collected from culture after CMV antigen stimulation. The receptors here all came from a human donor in good health (CMV status not recorded). Some clones in this sample may be carry-over from other donors' samples.

The chain carries TRBV12-3 or TRBV12-4 and TRBJ2-3, with D hard to call. This CDR3 is 12 amino acids long. V lost 6 bases to trimming and J lost 2 bases, with 6 bases between them. The CDR3 here is CASRSFTDTQYF. The DNA of the CDR3 is TGTGCCAGCAGGTCTTTCACAGATACGCAGTATTTT.

This clonotype appeared many times. The chain links TRBV7-2 to TRBJ2-1, with D perhaps matching TRBD2 (6 bases). The CDR3 totals 16 residues. The germline V gene encodes CDR1 SGHTA and CDR2 FQGNSA. Trimming pared 2 bases from V and 2 bases from J, leaving 13 bases between. Written as DNA, the CDR3 is TGTGCCAGCAGCTTAATGAGTCGCGGGACCTACAATGAGCAGTTCTTC. Translating it yields CASSLMSRGTYNEQFF.

There are a few counts of this clonotype. V gene TRBV6-1 combines with J gene TRBJ1-4; D ambiguous. Germline CDR1 is MNHNS and CDR2 is SASEGT. The V end lost 2 bases, the J end lost 6 bases, and 4 bases lay between the germline ends. The CDR3 is 12 residues long. This chain's CDR3 is CASSELHEKLFF. CDR3 sequence (DNA): TGTGCCAGCAGTGAACTTCATGAAAAACTGTTTTTT.

This clonotype has a handful of counts. The CDR3 DNA reads TGTGCCAGCAGTTCCTCCAGTCTCTCTGGAAACACCATATATTTT. Translating it yields CASSSSSLSGNTIYF. The rearrangement joins TRBV7-2 to TRBJ1-3; no definite D call. The CDR3 covers 15 residues. Germline lookup yields CDR1 SGHTA and CDR2 FQGNSA. Trimming took 6 bases from V and 0 from J, leaving 12 bases between them.

V is TRBV7-2 and J is TRBJ2-3, with D perhaps assigned TRBD1 or TRBD2 (5 bases each). The germline V and J ends were trimmed by 5 bases and 4 bases, with 22 bases remaining between them. Germline values: CDR1 SGHTA, CDR2 FQGNSA. There are 17 residues in the CDR3. The DNA of the CDR3 is TGTGCCAGCAGCCAATTACCGGAACGGGACCACGCAGATACGCAGTATTTT. It codes for CASSQLPERDHADTQYF. Looking up the rest from reference TRBV7-2 and TRBJ2-3 gives the full variable domain: GAGVSQSPSNKVTEKGKDVELRCDPISGHTALYWYRQSLGQGLEFLIYFQGNSAPDKSGLPSDRFSAERTGGSVSTLTIQRTQQEDSAVYLCASSQLPERDHADTQYFGPGTRLTVL.

The chain has TRBV6-2 or TRBV6-3 and TRBJ1-6; the match to TRBD1 covers 8 bases. CDR1 MNHEY and CDR2 SVGEGT come from the germline V gene. The junction had 9 bases not matched to a gene; V was cut back by 5 bases and J by 9 bases. The CDR3 has 15 residues. CDR3 DNA: TGTGCCAGCAGTCCACCTCGGACAGGGTTTTCACCCCTCCACTTT. Encoded protein: CASSPPRTGFSPLHF.

This chain connects TRBV12-3 or TRBV12-4 to TRBJ1-3; D remains unclear. The CDR3 has 13 residues. V lost 6 bases and J lost 4, with 10 bases in between. DNA for the CDR3: TGTGCCAGCAGGGAAGCGGGAGGAAACACCATATATTTT. Translated, it gives CASREAGGNTIYF.

The chain uses TRBV7-9 and TRBJ2-1; tentatively, D is TRBD1 (6 bases). The ends were cut back, 4 bases at V and 6 bases at J, with 13 bases in the middle. The CDR3 is 14 amino acids. Looked up from germline, CDR1 is SEHNR and CDR2 is FQNEAQ (reference sequence). The CDR3 DNA is TGTGCCAGCAGCTCTCAGACAGGCTCCAATGAGCAGTTCTTC. This translates into CASSSQTGSNEQFF. The full variable domain, with the rest looked up from reference TRBV7-9 and TRBJ2-1, is DTGVSQNPRHKITKRGQNVTFRCDPISEHNRLYWYRQTLGQGPEFLTYFQNEAQLEKSRLLSDRFSAERPKGSFSTLEIQRTEQGDSAMYLCASSSQTGSNEQFFGPGTRLTVL.

The table lists this clonotype with a few counts. V is TRBV2 and J is TRBJ1-5, with 7 nucleotides matching TRBD1. The CDR3 totals 16 residues. Germline V gives CDR1 SNHLY, CDR2 FYNNEI. J gave up 0 bases and V 8 bases, and 10 bases lay outside the gene matches. The CDR3 DNA reads TGTGCCAGCTCTGACAGGGAAAGGCTTAGCAATCAGCCCCAGCATTTT. It encodes CASSDRERLSNQPQHF.

This clonotype has just a few counts. The V call is TRBV30, the J call TRBJ1-3; D may be TRBD1 (5 bases). The germline V gene has CDR1 GTSNPN and CDR2 SVGIG (reference sequence). V shed 0 bases and J shed 3 bases, with 12 bases lying between them. The CDR3 is made up of 15 amino acids. The CDR3 is CAWSVGTRIGNTIYF. CDR3 coding DNA: TGTGCCTGGAGTGTGGGGACGCGGATTGGAAACACCATATATTTT.

This clonotype was seen at least ten times. The rearrangement uses TRBV7-6 and TRBJ2-1, with 7 bases that match TRBD2. CDR3 size: 16 residues. Germline CDR1 and CDR2: SGHVS and FNYEAQ. V was pared by 0 bases and J by 4 bases, with 6 bases of the junction left unmatched. For the CDR3, the DNA is TGTGCCAGCAGCTTAGCTCAACCGGGACTATACAATGAGCAGTTCTTC. Its translation is CASSLAQPGLYNEQFF.

The chain uses TRBV7-7 and TRBJ2-5; 8 bases match TRBD2. The V segment lost 5 bases and the J segment 5 bases; nucleotides outside the gene matches: 4. The CDR3 covers 13 residues. CDR1 and CDR2 from the germline V gene are SSHAT and FNYEAQ (reference sequence). DNA for the CDR3: TGTGCCAGCAGCCGACTAGCGTCGGAGACCCAGTACTTC. It encodes CASSRLASETQYF.

The chain combines TRBV29-1 with TRBJ1-2; D unresolved. V lost 4 bases, J lost 0 bases, and 6 bases lay in between. Germline V gives CDR1 SQVTM, CDR2 ANQGSEA. CDR3 length: 12 amino acids. The chain's CDR3 is CSVGQTNYGYTF. CDR3 sequence (DNA): TGCAGCGTTGGCCAGACTAACTATGGCTACACCTTC.